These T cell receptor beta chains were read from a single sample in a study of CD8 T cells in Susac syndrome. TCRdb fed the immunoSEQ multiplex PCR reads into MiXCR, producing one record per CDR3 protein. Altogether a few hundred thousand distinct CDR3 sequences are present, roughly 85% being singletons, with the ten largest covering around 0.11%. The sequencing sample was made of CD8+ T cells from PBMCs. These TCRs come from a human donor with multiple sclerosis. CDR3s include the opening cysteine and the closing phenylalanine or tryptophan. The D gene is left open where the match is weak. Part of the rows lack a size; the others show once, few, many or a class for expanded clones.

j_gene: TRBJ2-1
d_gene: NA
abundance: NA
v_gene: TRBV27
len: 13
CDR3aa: CASSSTSFHEQFF

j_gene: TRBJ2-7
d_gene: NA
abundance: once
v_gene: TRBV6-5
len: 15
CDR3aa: CASSPAEGGGYEQYF

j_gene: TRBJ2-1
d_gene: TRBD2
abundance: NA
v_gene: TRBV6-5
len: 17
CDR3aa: CASSFSTSGRFRNEQFF

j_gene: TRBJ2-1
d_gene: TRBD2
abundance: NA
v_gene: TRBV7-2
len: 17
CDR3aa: CASSLVLAGTSDSEQFF

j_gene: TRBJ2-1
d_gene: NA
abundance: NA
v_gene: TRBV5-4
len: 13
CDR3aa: CASSLESYNEQFF

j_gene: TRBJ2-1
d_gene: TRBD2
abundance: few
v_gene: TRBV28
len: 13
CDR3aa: CASRLLAGNEQFF

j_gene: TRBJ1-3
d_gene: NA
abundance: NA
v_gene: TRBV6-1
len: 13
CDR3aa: CASSEGIGSTIYF

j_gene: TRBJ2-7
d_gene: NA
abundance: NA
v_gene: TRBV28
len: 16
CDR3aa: CASSLVPGSEYYEQYF

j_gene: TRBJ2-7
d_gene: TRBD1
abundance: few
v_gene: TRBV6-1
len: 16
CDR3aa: CASRRRDRGLSYEQYF

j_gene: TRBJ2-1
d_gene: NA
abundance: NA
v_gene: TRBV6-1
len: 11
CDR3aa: CASKGGPEQFF